These T cell receptor beta chains were read from a single sample in a study of vaccination and CD4 T cells after COVID-19. Each CDR3 protein gets one entry after TCRdb re-called the PCR reads with MiXCR. Of more than 11,000 distinct CDR3 sequences in the sample, about 55% were seen once. Their antigen targets remain unknown. Sample: CD4+ T cells from blood, cultured in vitro. The receptor set was obtained from a human donor who had recovered from COVID-19. CDR3s include the opening cysteine and the closing phenylalanine or tryptophan. A D gene is named only where the DNA matches it firmly. Not all rows give a size; the values are once, few, many and, for expanded clones, a class.

V: TRBV20-1; D: TRBD2; J: TRBJ2-5; size: .; DNA: TGCACGGGACTAGCGGGACAAGAGACCCAGTACTTC; CDR3: CTGLAGQETQYF
V: TRBV15; D: .; J: TRBJ2-1; size: .; DNA: TGTGCCACCAGCAGACCCCCGGGTACAGGGTACAATGAGCAGTTCTTC; CDR3: CATSRPPGTGYNEQFF
V: TRBV7-8; D: .; J: TRBJ1-6; size: .; DNA: TGTGCCAGCAGCTTGGTTACAGTAACTTCACCCCTCCACTTT; CDR3: CASSLVTVTSPLHF
V: TRBV10-3; D: TRBD2; J: TRBJ2-7; size: .; DNA: TGTGCCATCAGTGATCGGGCGGGAGGTCTGAATTACGAGCAGTACTTC; CDR3: CAISDRAGGLNYEQYF
V: TRBV20-1; D: .; J: TRBJ2-7; size: .; DNA: TGCAGTGCTAGACCCGGGGGAAGCTCCTACGAGCAGTACTTC; CDR3: CSARPGGSSYEQYF
V: TRBV2; D: .; J: TRBJ2-5; size: few; DNA: TGTGCCAGCAGTCCCCAGGGGAGGTACGAGACCCAGTACTTC; CDR3: CASSPQGRYETQYF
V: TRBV6-5; D: .; J: TRBJ1-2; size: few; DNA: TGTGCCAGCAGTTACTCGGGCCGACCTATAGGCTACACCTTC; CDR3: CASSYSGRPIGYTF
V: TRBV19; D: TRBD1; J: TRBJ1-2; size: .; DNA: TGTGCCAGTGTGACAGGGAACTATGGCTACACCTTC; CDR3: CASVTGNYGYTF
V: TRBV20-1; D: .; J: TRBJ1-2; size: medium-sized; DNA: TGCAGTGCTCGGACGGACTACACCTATGGCTACACCTTC; CDR3: CSARTDYTYGYTF
V: TRBV20-1; D: .; J: TRBJ1-1; size: few; DNA: TGCAGTGCTAGAGATTGGGTTGGGGGGGGAGGAACTGAAGCTTTCTTT; CDR3: CSARDWVGGGGTEAFF
V: TRBV6-5; D: TRBD1; J: TRBJ2-3; size: medium-sized; DNA: TGTGCCAGCAGTACTCGGACAGGGGCAGATACGCAGTATTTT; CDR3: CASSTRTGADTQYF
V: TRBV20-1; D: TRBD2; J: TRBJ2-2; size: .; DNA: TGCAGTGCTAGACCACTGCCGGGAGGGAGTAACACCGGGGAGCTGTTTTTT; CDR3: CSARPLPGGSNTGELFF
V: TRBV2; D: TRBD1; J: TRBJ2-5; size: .; DNA: TGTGCCAGCAGTGATAGGGGACAGAGCCAAGAGACCCAGTACTTC; CDR3: CASSDRGQSQETQYF
V: TRBV15; D: .; J: TRBJ1-4; size: .; DNA: TGTGCCACCAGCAGGCACGGACCGGAGGGACTGTTTTTT; CDR3: CATSRHGPEGLFF
V: TRBV20-1; D: .; J: TRBJ2-5; size: .; DNA: TGCAGTGCTAGACCGGGACAAGAGACCCAGTACTTC; CDR3: CSARPGQETQYF
V: TRBV7-2; D: TRBD1; J: TRBJ2-4; size: .; DNA: TGTGCCAGCAGCGTACAGGGGGGAAACATTCAGTACTTC; CDR3: CASSVQGGNIQYF
V: TRBV19; D: .; J: TRBJ2-1; size: .; DNA: TGTGCCAGTAGGGGGGGAAACAATGAGCAGTTCTTC; CDR3: CASRGGNNEQFF
V: TRBV7-9; D: TRBD2; J: TRBJ2-1; size: .; DNA: TGTGCCAGCAGCGAGACTAGCGGGAGGGCATCGCTTACTGAGCAGTTCTTC; CDR3: CASSETSGRASLTEQFF
V: TRBV28; D: .; J: TRBJ1-1; size: .; DNA: TGTGCCAGCAGTTTGGGGGGCGGCGAGACTGAAGCTTTCTTT; CDR3: CASSLGGGETEAFF
V: TRBV6-1; D: TRBD1; J: TRBJ1-6; size: .; DNA: TGTGCCAGCAGGGACAGGGCCTCCTATAATTCACCCCTCCACTTT; CDR3: CASRDRASYNSPLHF
V: TRBV6-1; D: .; J: TRBJ2-3; size: .; DNA: TGTGCCAGCAACCGACAGGCCGAGCCTAACACAGATACGCAGTATTTT; CDR3: CASNRQAEPNTDTQYF
V: TRBV7-9; D: .; J: TRBJ2-5; size: once; DNA: TGTGCCAGCAGCTTAACGGGAGCTACGGGGGAGACCCAGTACTTC; CDR3: CASSLTGATGETQYF
V: TRBV18; D: TRBD2; J: TRBJ2-6; size: .; DNA: TGTGCCAGCTCACTCCTAGCGGGAGGGCCTAGCGGGGCCAACGTCCTGACTTTC; CDR3: CASSLLAGGPSGANVLTF
V: TRBV6-1; D: .; J: TRBJ2-5; size: .; DNA: TGTGCCAGCAGTGGGACAGTCCAAGAGACCCAGTACTTC; CDR3: CASSGTVQETQYF
V: TRBV6-1; D: TRBD1; J: TRBJ1-6; size: .; DNA: TGTGCCAGCATTTCACAGGGGGCGAGGAATTCACCCCTCCACTTT; CDR3: CASISQGARNSPLHF
V: TRBV21-1; D: .; J: TRBJ1-3; size: .; DNA: TGTGCCAGCAGCAAAGCCGCAGAATCTGGAAACACCATATATTTT; CDR3: CASSKAAESGNTIYF